The clone carrying this TCR beta chain came up many times. Antigen specificity is unknown. This specimen belongs to a study of neurological immune-mediated disorders. Study information: Relapsing-remitting patients made up about 90% of the roughly 35 multiple sclerosis patients, and secondary progressive patients made up 3. General observations from the study: No expanded-clone CDR3 amino acid sequence recurred across subjects, suggesting private TCR-beta repertoires. The multiple sclerosis repertoire cluster was not associated with any clinical or MRI feature.

2 million unsorted PBMCs were stored in RNAlater at -80 °C before RNA extraction. TCRdb reanalysed the 5' RACE reads using MiXCR and keeps one entry per CDR3 protein. Of roughly 70,000 distinct CDR3 sequences listed, around 5.2% were seen once; the top ten hold approximately 2.8%. The V gene lost 1 base and the J gene lost 5 bases, with 8 bases spanning the gap. The CDR3 is 13 amino acids. The sequence derives from a woman aged 25 to 45 with multiple sclerosis. V usage is TRBV12-3 or TRBV12-4 and J usage is TRBJ1-1; D gene unclear. Sequences were obtained from PBMCs. DNA for the CDR3: TGTGCCAGCAGTTTAGGACGGGTGACTGAAGCTTTCTTT. It encodes CASSLGRVTEAFF.